This is a list of T cell receptor beta chains from one sample in a study of blood T cell repertoires in COVID-19. Sequenced by immunoSEQ multiplex PCR; TCRdb stores in-frame clones only, minus some. The sample holds 100,000 to 150,000 clones; 88% are singletons and the top ten take less than 8%. The sample consisted of peripheral blood. The receptors originated from a man aged 45-60 years with acute or convalescent COVID-19. Both conserved end residues are part of each CDR3. D genes are given only for firm matches. Size tells how often a clone was seen (once, few, many) or the class of an expanded clone, and some rows leave it out.

J gene,V gene,D gene,clone size,CDR3 DNA,CDR3 protein
TRBJ1-5,TRBV19,-,few,TGTGCCAGTAGTATAACAGCTTATAGCAATCAGCCCCAGCATTTT,CASSITAYSNQPQHF
TRBJ2-7,TRBV6-1,-,-,TGTGCCAGCAGTGAGATAGGGGCCATGGGAGAGCAGTACTTC,CASSEIGAMGEQYF
TRBJ2-1,TRBV19,TRBD1,-,TGTGCCAGTAATCAGGGGGAGAATGAGCAGTTCTTC,CASNQGENEQFF
TRBJ1-2,TRBV27,TRBD1,-,TGTGCCAGCAGTCCCCGACAGGGATTCTATGGCTACACCTTC,CASSPRQGFYGYTF
TRBJ1-2,TRBV6-2/TRBV6-3,TRBD1,-,TGTGCCAGCAGTTACCTTGGACAGGGTTCCGTTGGCTACACCTTC,CASSYLGQGSVGYTF
TRBJ2-3,TRBV11-3,-,-,TGTGCCAGCAGCTTTGGTCTAGCGACCTACACAGATACGCAGTATTTT,CASSFGLATYTDTQYF
TRBJ2-3,TRBV9,TRBD2,-,TGTGCCAGCAGCGCTAGCGGGAGGCCCACAGATACGCAGTATTTT,CASSASGRPTDTQYF
TRBJ2-3,TRBV7-8,-,once,TGTGCCAGCAGCTTTGTCAATACGCAGTATTTT,CASSFVNTQYF
TRBJ2-3,TRBV7-9,TRBD2,-,TGTGCCAGCACCTTGTGGACTAGCGGGAGGTCTAGCACAGATACGCAGTATTTT,CASTLWTSGRSSTDTQYF
TRBJ2-5,TRBV11-3,-,-,TGTGCCAGCAGCCCTGGAGGCACAGCACGACAAGAGACCCAGTACTTC,CASSPGGTARQETQYF
TRBJ2-7,TRBV5-1,-,-,TGCGCCAGCAGCTCATCATCCTACGAGCAGTACTTC,CASSSSSYEQYF
TRBJ1-1,TRBV29-1,TRBD1,-,TGCAGCGTGGACAGGGGGGGCACTGAAGCTTTCTTT,CSVDRGGTEAFF
TRBJ1-6,TRBV18,-,-,TGTGCCAGCTCACCCGACAGCAATTCACCCCTCCACTTT,CASSPDSNSPLHF
TRBJ1-2,TRBV7-2,TRBD1,-,TGTGCCAGCAGCTTAGGAGTCGGAGGGGGCAGCTATGGCTACACCTTC,CASSLGVGGGSYGYTF
TRBJ1-2,TRBV5-4,-,-,TGTGCCAGCAGCTTGGGAAAAGGAGGCTATGGCTACACCTTC,CASSLGKGGYGYTF
TRBJ2-1,TRBV19,TRBD2,-,TGTGCCAGTAGGGAGAACCTTCAACGCGGGAGGGCCCACAATGAGCAGTTCTTC,CASRENLQRGRAHNEQFF
TRBJ1-4,TRBV27,-,-,TGTGCCAGCAGGTCCTTAGGGGTAGAAGAAAAACTGTTTTTT,CASRSLGVEEKLFF
TRBJ2-1,TRBV11-3,TRBD2,-,TGTGCCAGCAGCTCCCGGACTAGCGGAGCCTCCTACAATGAGCAGTTCTTC,CASSSRTSGASYNEQFF
TRBJ1-5,TRBV28,TRBD1,-,TGTGCCAGCAGTTTATTCGGACAGGGAGGGCAGCCCCAGCATTTT,CASSLFGQGGQPQHF
TRBJ2-2,TRBV5-1,TRBD1,-,TGCGCCAGCAGCTCGCCGGGACAGGGGGCCACCGGGGAGCTGTTTTTT,CASSSPGQGATGELFF
TRBJ1-1,TRBV6-5,TRBD1,few,TGTGCCAGCAGGACCGGGACAGGGAACACTGAAGCTTTCTTT,CASRTGTGNTEAFF
TRBJ2-1,TRBV11-3,TRBD2,-,TGTGCCAGCAGCTTAGCACTAGCGGGACACAATGAGCAGTTCTTC,CASSLALAGHNEQFF
TRBJ2-5,TRBV19,-,-,TGTGCCAGTAGTACACCCCCTCGGGGAGCAGGCCAAGAGACCCAGTACTTC,CASSTPPRGAGQETQYF
TRBJ2-7,TRBV11-2,-,once,TGTGCCAGCAGCTTATTACAGAACGAGCAGTACTTC,CASSLLQNEQYF
TRBJ2-3,TRBV12-5,-,-,TGTGCTAGTGGTTTGGTACTAAGCGGGCGACGCACAGATACGCAGTATTTT,CASGLVLSGRRTDTQYF
TRBJ2-5,TRBV10-2,TRBD1,-,TGCGCCAGCAGAGACGGGACAGGGCAAGAGACCCAGTACTTC,CASRDGTGQETQYF
TRBJ2-5,TRBV6-2/TRBV6-3,TRBD1,-,TGTGCCAGCAGTTACCCAAGACAGGGGATGGGAGAGACCCAGTACTTC,CASSYPRQGMGETQYF
TRBJ2-5,TRBV11-3,TRBD2,-,TGTGCCAGCAGCCCATACCTAGCGGGACAAGAGACCCAGTACTTC,CASSPYLAGQETQYF
TRBJ2-5,TRBV5-1,TRBD2,-,TGCGCCAGCAGCTTTAGCGGGAGCGAACAAGAGACCCAGTACTTC,CASSFSGSEQETQYF
TRBJ1-2,TRBV3-1/TRBV3-2,-,-,TGTGCCAGCAGCCAAGATGTCGGGAAACGCTACACCTTC,CASSQDVGKRYTF
TRBJ2-1,TRBV19,-,-,TGTGCCAGTAGTATGGAGCGGGCTACCTACAATGAGCAGTTCTTC,CASSMERATYNEQFF
TRBJ2-7,TRBV9,-,-,TGTGCCAGCAGTGCGCAGGGCCACCCCTCCTACGAGCAGTACTTC,CASSAQGHPSYEQYF
TRBJ1-1,TRBV29-1,-,-,TGCAGCGTTGTCCCTCAGAGCGGATTTGTAGGGAACACTGAAGCTTTCTTT,CSVVPQSGFVGNTEAFF
TRBJ2-5,TRBV11-2,-,-,TGTGCCAGCAGCGAACAGGGTGTAGAGACCCAGTACTTC,CASSEQGVETQYF
TRBJ1-5,TRBV30,TRBD1,-,TGTGCCTGGAGCCTGACAGGGAAGGGAAATCAGCCCCAGCATTTT,CAWSLTGKGNQPQHF
TRBJ2-3,TRBV11-3,-,-,TGTGCCAGCAGCTTAGAGGGGCCCTCCGGAGATACGCAGTATTTT,CASSLEGPSGDTQYF
TRBJ1-5,TRBV19,-,-,TGTGCCAGTAAGGCAGGGGTTTTGCCCCAGCATTTT,CASKAGVLPQHF
TRBJ2-7,TRBV5-1,TRBD2,-,TGCGCCAGCAGCTCCGGGACTAGCGGGAGATTGTCCTACGAGCAGTACTTC,CASSSGTSGRLSYEQYF
TRBJ2-1,TRBV30,-,once,TGTGCCTGGGAACGGGGATCCTACAATGAGCAGTTCTTC,CAWERGSYNEQFF
TRBJ2-5,TRBV5-3,TRBD2,few,TGTGCCAGAAGCCTTCCCCCCAGGGCGGGGAGGGAAGAGACCCAGTACTTC,CARSLPPRAGREETQYF
TRBJ2-1,TRBV27,-,-,TGTGCCAGCAGTTTGGGCCCGGCCTGGCCCTACAATGAGCAGTTCTTC,CASSLGPAWPYNEQFF
TRBJ1-5,TRBV7-9,TRBD1,-,TGTGCCAGCAGCTTGGCGCCCGGGACAGATAGCAATCAGCCCCAGCATTTT,CASSLAPGTDSNQPQHF
TRBJ2-1,TRBV23-1,-,-,TGCGCCAGCAGTCAATCGGGGCGGATTCAGTTCTTC,CASSQSGRIQFF
TRBJ2-7,TRBV2,-,-,TGTGCCAGCAGTGAAGGAGAGGGAAGTGGATTCTTCGAGCAGTACTTC,CASSEGEGSGFFEQYF
TRBJ1-1,TRBV18,TRBD1,-,TGTGCCAGCTCACCTCGGACGGCTTCGGGACAGGGGGAAGCTTTCTTT,CASSPRTASGQGEAFF
TRBJ2-3,TRBV5-6,TRBD2,-,TGTGCCAGCAGCTACTTAGCGGGAGATACAGATACGCAGTATTTT,CASSYLAGDTDTQYF
TRBJ1-5,TRBV6-2/TRBV6-3,-,few,TGTGCCAGCAGTTACTCGACACTTCTAAATCAGCCCCAGCATTTT,CASSYSTLLNQPQHF
TRBJ1-4,TRBV19,-,-,TGTGCCAGTAGTTCCAGCCCTCATCGCCAGGGCTTTAGGACTAATGAAAAACTGTTTTTT,CASSSSPHRQGFRTNEKLFF
TRBJ1-5,TRBV6-5,-,-,TGTGCCAGCAGGAGAGGGGGGGATCAGCCCCAGCATTTT,CASRRGGDQPQHF
TRBJ1-2,TRBV27,-,-,TGTGCCAGCGGCGTGGGGGGGGGAGACTATGGCTACACCTTC,CASGVGGGDYGYTF
TRBJ1-4,TRBV5-6,-,-,TGTGCCAGCAGCTTAAGAGGGAGTGGAGAAAAACTGTTTTTT,CASSLRGSGEKLFF
TRBJ1-6,TRBV5-1,TRBD1,-,TGCGCCAGCAGCCCACAGGGGAATAATTCACCCCTCCACTTT,CASSPQGNNSPLHF
TRBJ2-5,TRBV11-3,TRBD2,-,TGTGCCAGCAGCTTGCTAGCGGGGAAGGGAGAGACCCAGTACTTC,CASSLLAGKGETQYF
TRBJ1-1,TRBV7-6,TRBD1,-,TGTGCCAGCAGCCGGACAGGGAACACTGAAGCTTTCTTT,CASSRTGNTEAFF
TRBJ1-5,TRBV6-5,-,-,TGTGCCAGCAGTTACTCCGGACAGAATCAGCCCCAGCATTTT,CASSYSGQNQPQHF